Only a few counts were recorded for the clone carrying this T cell receptor (beta chain). Germline and junction disagree at one end, which may indicate a read error. This CDR3 comprises 13 residues. Germline CDR1 reads MGHDK; CDR2 reads SYGVNS. The source of the sample is a study of T cells in Graves' hyperthyroidism and ophthalmopathy. RNA transcripts served as the template for amplifying TCR beta CDR3 regions. TCR CDR3 regions were first amplified by RT-PCR with HTBI primers. TCRdb reprocessed the multiplex PCR reads via MiXCR and lists one record per CDR3 protein. The sample lists a few hundred thousand distinct CDR3 sequences, about 43% occurring once.

The TCR comes from an adult woman with Graves' disease, either hyperthyroidism or ophthalmopathy (not recorded which). The V and J genes are TRBV25-1 and TRBJ2-7; 9 positions match TRBD1. Sequencing used peripheral blood or thyroid tissue (not recorded which). As DNA, the CDR3 is TGCGCCAGGTTTCGGACAGGGGCCTACGAGCAGTACTTC. Protein sequence: CARFRTGAYEQYF.